This T cell receptor beta chain is drawn from a study of cytomegalovirus exposure and HLA in healthy donors. Per the germline V gene, CDR1 is MNHNS and CDR2 is SASEGT. The CDR3 loop spans 11 amino acids. V was clipped by 5 bases and J by 3 bases, with 5 bases between them. A word on this clone: What it binds is unknown.

It was with 60 Vbeta and 13 Jbeta primers that the PCR ran. Measured with immunoSEQ multiplex PCR; TCRdb has only the in-frame clones, and not every one. The sample lists about 160,000 clones; over 75% were seen once. Study conclusions and caveats: The study reported that TCR beta sequences accurately predicted HLA-A and HLA-B alleles in most subjects.

Sequencing was carried out using PBMCs. The rearrangement joins TRBV6-1 to TRBJ2-7; the D is unclear. The source is a woman between 50 and 59 years old in good health and CMV-seropositive. Written as DNA, the CDR3 is TGTGCCAGCAGTCTTTTCTACGAGCAGTACTTC. It specifies CASSLFYEQYF.